What follows are 20 T cell receptor beta chains derived from one specimen sequenced in a study of Ad26.COV2.S vaccination and SARS-CoV-2 variants. Treatment: roughly 18 received Ad26.COV2.S at low or high dose, single or two shots; several received placebo; per-sample allocation not given. The samples date from day 63 after the first vaccine or placebo injection. Generated by immunoSEQ multiplex PCR, the TCRdb table keeps only in-frame clones and is missing some. The data hold 440,000 or so clones, with about nine tenths observed a single time. The source was peripheral blood, collected in a trial of Ad26.COV2.S vaccine versus placebo. Receptors were obtained from a person aged 18-65 years who received the Ad26.COV2.S COVID-19 vaccine or a placebo.

V and J are TRBV27 and TRBJ2-1; TRBD2 matches at 15 bases. CDR3 size: 15 residues. CDR1 MNHEY and CDR2 SMNVEV come from the germline V gene (reference sequence). The trim removed 2 bases at V and 9 bases at J, leaving 2 bases unmatched. CDR3: CASSLAGLAGGEQFF. The CDR3 DNA sequence: TGTGCCAGCAGTTTAGCGGGACTAGCGGGGGGTGAGCAGTTCTTC.

This chain joins TRBV7-2 and TRBJ2-7; D possibly matches TRBD1 or TRBD2 (5 bases each). In germline, CDR1 is SGHTA, CDR2 FQGNSA. The CDR3 loop spans 14 amino acids. Trimming stripped 1 base from V and 4 bases from J, with 11 bases between. CDR3 nucleotides: TGTGCCAGCAGCTTAGGGGACGGAAGATACGAGCAGTACTTC. Translated, it gives CASSLGDGRYEQYF.

The chain uses TRBV5-6 and TRBJ2-7; D may correspond to TRBD1 or TRBD2 (5 bases each). Germline V CDR1 and CDR2: SGHDT, YYEEEE. This CDR3 has 13 residues. V lost 4 bases, J lost 2 bases, and 10 bases lay in between. CDR3 DNA sequence: TGTGCCAGCAGCGCCCAGGGACCCTACGAGCAGTACTTC. This codes for CASSAQGPYEQYF.

The gene calls are TRBV19 and TRBJ2-7; 9 bases map to TRBD1. This CDR3 comprises 19 residues. The germline gives CDR1 LNHDA, CDR2 SQIVND (reference sequence). V shed 2 bases and J 0 bases; nucleotides not matched to a gene: 14. CDR3 region: CASSILWGQGLTRSYEQYF. Written as DNA, the CDR3 is TGTGCCAGTAGTATATTGTGGGGACAGGGCTTGACCCGCTCCTACGAGCAGTACTTC. The full variable domain, with the rest looked up from reference TRBV19 and TRBJ2-7, is DGGITQSPKYLFRKEGQNVTLSCEQNLNHDAMYWYRQDPGQGLRLIYYSQIVNDFQKGDIAEGYSVSREKKESFPLTVTSAQKNPTAFYLCASSILWGQGLTRSYEQYFGPGTRLTVT.

The genes are TRBV12-5 and TRBJ2-7, with D maybe TRBD1 (6 bases). The CDR3 has 11 amino acids. CDR1 and CDR2 (germline): LGHNT, FRNRAP. V lost 6 bases to trimming and J lost 5 bases, with 8 bases between them. The DNA for the CDR3 is TGTGCTAGTGGGAGGGGGAACGAGCAGTACTTC. Residues: CASGRGNEQYF.

The gene calls are TRBV28 and TRBJ2-1, with D perhaps TRBD1 or TRBD2 (5 bases each). The CDR3 length is 13 residues. The germline CDR1 and CDR2 sequences are MDHEN and SYDVKM. The V end lost 2 bases, the J end lost 13 bases, and 15 bases lay between the germline ends. The CDR3, as DNA: TGTGCCAGCAGTTTAGGGGGTCTAAACAGACAGTTCTTC. This sequence encodes CASSLGGLNRQFF.

The chain uses TRBV6-5 and TRBJ1-4, with a weak D call TRBD1 (6 bases). Trimming cost V 0 bases and J 4 bases, with 9 bases left between them. CDR1 MNHEY and CDR2 SVGAGI come from the germline V gene. The CDR3 spans 15 residues. The CDR3 loop reads CASSYSGHSNEKLFF. In DNA form, the CDR3 reads TGTGCCAGCAGTTACTCGGGACACAGTAATGAAAAACTGTTTTTT.

The rearrangement links TRBV19 to TRBJ1-1, with a possible D match to TRBD1 (6 bases). The CDR3 totals 13 residues. Trimming removed 4 bases at V and 5 bases at J, with 11 bases between. CDR1 is LNHDA and CDR2 is SQIVND in the germline V gene (reference sequence). CDR3 coding DNA: TGTGCCAGTAGTAGGGGACACCGAACTGAAGCTTTCTTT. Protein: CASSRGHRTEAFF.

J is TRBJ2-1 and V is TRBV5-1; D ambiguous. The germline CDR1 and CDR2 sequences are SGHRS and YFSETQ. With 0 bases removed from V and 6 bases from J, the gap between germline ends came to 10 bases. CDR3 length: 14 residues. The CDR3 loop reads CASSLETQSNEQFF. The CDR3 bases are TGCGCCAGCAGCTTGGAGACCCAATCCAATGAGCAGTTCTTC.

The chain has TRBV11-2 and TRBJ1-3; D not certain. V lost 2 bases and J 4 bases, leaving 15 bases between the germline ends. The germline CDR1 and CDR2 sequences are SGHAT and FQNNGV. The CDR3 consists of 16 residues. The CDR3: CASSLTTSTVGNTIYF. The CDR3 DNA reads TGTGCCAGCAGCTTAACGACATCTACAGTGGGAAACACCATATATTTT. The full variable domain, completed using reference TRBV11-2 and TRBJ1-3, is EAGVAQSPRYKIIEKRQSVAFWCNPISGHATLYWYQQILGQGPKLLIQFQNNGVVDDSQLPKDRFSAERLKGVDSTLKIQPAKLEDSAVYLCASSLTTSTVGNTIYFGEGSWLTVV.

This clone was observed a single time. This chain links TRBV7-9 with TRBJ2-5, with a tentative D call TRBD2 (5 bases). This CDR3 spans 14 amino acids. Germline CDR1 and CDR2: SEHNR and FQNEAQ (reference sequence). V was clipped by 2 bases and J by 4 bases, with 11 bases between them. The CDR3 bases are TGTGCCAGCAGCTTATATCAAGGAGGAGAGACCCAGTACTTC. It encodes CASSLYQGGETQYF.

CDR3 protein: CASSITGQGGTGELFF. The CDR3, as DNA: TGTGCCAGCAGCATAACCGGACAGGGTGGAACCGGGGAGCTGTTTTTT. V and J are TRBV5-5 and TRBJ2-2, with TRBD1 matching over 8 bases. The V gene end was trimmed by 4 bases and the J gene end by 5 bases; junction bases not matched to a gene: 10. This CDR3 is built from 16 residues. CDR1 and CDR2 from the germline V gene are SGHKS and YYEKEE (reference sequence).

The count of this clone is one. This chain uses TRBV6-4 with TRBJ2-3; 9 bases match TRBD2. This CDR3 comprises 16 residues. CDR1 and CDR2 from the germline V gene are MRHNA and SNTAGT. The V and J ends lost 1 base and 5 bases, in that order; junction bases with no gene match: 7. CDR3 DNA: TGTGCCAGCAGTGACTACGGCGGGGGGGCCAGAGATACGCAGTATTTT. Its protein product is CASSDYGGGARDTQYF.

V and J are TRBV30 and TRBJ1-1; D is unresolved. CDR1 GTSNPN and CDR2 SVGIG come from the germline V gene (reference sequence). Trimming pared 3 bases from V and 5 bases from J, leaving 13 bases between. This CDR3 contains 13 residues. The DNA for the CDR3 is TGTGCCTGGAGGAAGGAGGGAAGTACTGAAGCTTTCTTT. Protein product: CAWRKEGSTEAFF.

The V gene is TRBV7-9, the J gene TRBJ2-5, with D perhaps given as TRBD1 or TRBD2 (5 bases each). The V and J ends lost 5 bases and 5 bases respectively, with 18 bases between them. CDR3 length: 15 amino acids. Germline assignment: CDR1 SEHNR and CDR2 FQNEAQ (reference sequence). CDR3 nucleotides: TGTGCCAGCAGCCTTGGGACGGCTCTTTGGGAGACCCAGTACTTC. This sequence encodes CASSLGTALWETQYF.

The chain is built from TRBV28 and TRBJ1-2; D not certain. V lost 5 bases and J lost 3, with 10 bases in between. The CDR3 has 13 residues. Germline-derived CDR1 and CDR2 are MDHEN and SYDVKM. For the CDR3, the DNA is TGTGCCAGCAGTCCCTTCAGGTACTATGGCTACACCTTC. It encodes CASSPFRYYGYTF.

V and J are TRBV28 and TRBJ1-5; the match to TRBD1 covers 8 bases. V was pared by 6 bases and J by 2 bases, with 9 bases of the junction left unmatched. The CDR3 spans 16 residues. The germline gives CDR1 MDHEN, CDR2 SYDVKM. The CDR3 spells CASSLDRGFRNQPQHF. CDR3 nucleotides: TGTGCCAGCAGCCTCGACAGGGGCTTCCGCAATCAGCCCCAGCATTTT.

As to this clone: Different DNA sequences within this sample yield the same CDR3. The chain recombines TRBV11-2 with TRBJ2-7; TRBD1 aligns across 12 bases. Germline V gives CDR1 SGHAT, CDR2 FQNNGV. Trimming took 1 base from V and 4 from J; bases not matched to a gene: 5. The length of the CDR3 is 16 residues. The CDR3 protein is CASSLVGTGGLYEQYF. In DNA form, the CDR3 reads TGTGCCAGCAGCTTAGTGGGGACAGGGGGCTTGTACGAGCAGTACTTC.

The rearrangement links TRBV11-2 to TRBJ2-7; D gene uncertain. From germline, CDR1 is SGHAT and CDR2 FQNNGV. The CDR3 sequence is 15 residues long. V was trimmed by 2 bases and J by 2 bases, leaving 13 bases between them. CDR3 loop: CASSLSALSAYEQYF. The CDR3 DNA reads as TGTGCCAGCAGCTTATCGGCCCTTTCGGCCTACGAGCAGTACTTC.

This clone occurred once. The chain employs TRBV28 and TRBJ2-5; D is undetermined. The V end lost 2 bases, the J end lost 5 bases, and 6 bases lay between the germline ends. Germline V gene sequence: CDR1 MDHEN, CDR2 SYDVKM. The CDR3 consists of 12 residues. CDR3 amino acids: CASSLDGETQYF. DNA for the CDR3: TGTGCCAGCAGTTTAGATGGGGAGACCCAGTACTTC.